This note documents a single T cell receptor beta chain sequence. Produced via immunoSEQ multiplex PCR; TCRdb's table is partial and in-frame only. This sample has some 130,000 clones; 80% to 95% occur once, and the top ten carry 4.5% to 7%. Germline V CDR1 and CDR2: MNHEY, SVGAGI. J gave up 4 bases and V 5 bases, and 4 bases lay outside the gene matches. The CDR3 loop spans 15 amino acids. This sample stems from a study of control samples from healthy donors and cancer patients. Sequencing input: blood. The source of this sequence is a man in his late teens or twenties in good health. This chain uses TRBV6-5 with TRBJ2-5, with 13 bases identical to TRBD2. The CDR3 region has the DNA TGTGCCAGCAGTCCGGGGACTAGCGGGGTAGAGACCCAGTACTTC. Translating it yields CASSPGTSGVETQYF.